The clone carrying this T cell receptor beta chain came up a few times. Its antigen is not identified. The sample is drawn from a study of blood T cells in healthy people across ages. General observations from the study: Without sorted subsets, naive and antigen-experienced compartments could not be conclusively compared.

A second roughly 6 to 12 cycle PCR used barcoded and J-beta primers. TCRdb called the 5' RACE reads again in MiXCR, with one record for every CDR3 protein. Of roughly 500,000 distinct CDR3 sequences in the sample, about 24% are singletons; the top ten hold under 9%. Total RNA amounts of at least 6 micrograms were extracted per sample. Germline V lookup: CDR1 SQVTM, CDR2 ANQGSEA. The CDR3 spans 13 residues. These data were also filed under a second study, of T cells of mothers and their children. According to that study: Three healthy Caucasian mothers gave samples, and so did their six children. Thymic selection shapes TCR recombination output similarly in related and unrelated pairs.

The chain joins TRBV29-1 to TRBJ2-5; 7 positions match TRBD1. The DNA matches TRBJ2-7 better at its end, which makes the J call doubtful. Sequenced sample: blood. The sequence derives from a boy younger than 18 in good health. The CDR3 bases are TGCAGCGTTGTAACAGGGGTTACCGACGAGCAGTACTTC. Its translation is CSVVTGVTDEQYF.